This T cell receptor (beta chain) stems from a study of cytomegalovirus exposure and HLA in healthy donors. In regard to this clone: The antigen remains unidentified.

General study findings and limits: Certain sequence variants were highly shared and formed a cluster, and this cluster was likely a sequencing artifact. TCR beta V segments were, for the most part, productive about 90% or about 30% of the time in an earlier analysis. When analyzed later, a missense DCLRE1C variant was found to be linked to TCR beta V- and J-gene trimming.

Both 60 Vbeta primers and 13 Jbeta primers went into the PCR. Assay: immunoSEQ multiplex PCR; the TCRdb copy retains only in-frame clones and omits some. The sample shows roughly 120,000 clones, around four fifths of them seen only once. V was pared by 1 base and J by 4 bases, with 9 bases between. The germline V gene encodes CDR1 SGHVS and CDR2 FNYEAQ. This CDR3 has 14 amino acids. This sequence originates from a young man in good health and CMV-seronegative. The sequencing input was PBMCs. The chain uses TRBV7-6 and TRBJ2-3; D remains ambiguous. CDR3 sequence: CASSLGPSPDTQYF. The CDR3 coding sequence is TGTGCCAGCAGCTTAGGTCCCAGTCCAGATACGCAGTATTTT.